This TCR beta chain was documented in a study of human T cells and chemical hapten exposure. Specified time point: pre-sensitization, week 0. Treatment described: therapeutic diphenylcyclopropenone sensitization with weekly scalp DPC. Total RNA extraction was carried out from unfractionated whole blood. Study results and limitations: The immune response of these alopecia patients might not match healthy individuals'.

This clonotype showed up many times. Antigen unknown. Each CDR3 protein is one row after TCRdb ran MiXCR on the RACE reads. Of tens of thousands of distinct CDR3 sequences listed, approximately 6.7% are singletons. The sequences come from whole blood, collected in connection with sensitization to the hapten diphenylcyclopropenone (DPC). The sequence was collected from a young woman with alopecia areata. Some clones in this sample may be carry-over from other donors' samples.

CDR3 DNA sequence: TGCGCCAGCAGCCAAGTGTACGGAGACACTGAAGCTTTCTTT. Protein sequence: CASSQVYGDTEAFF. V usage is TRBV4-1 and J usage is TRBJ1-1; D is unclear. The CDR3 has 14 residues. Deletions cut 1 base from V and 3 bases from J, with 9 bases between. Germline assignment: CDR1 MGHRA and CDR2 YSYEKL.